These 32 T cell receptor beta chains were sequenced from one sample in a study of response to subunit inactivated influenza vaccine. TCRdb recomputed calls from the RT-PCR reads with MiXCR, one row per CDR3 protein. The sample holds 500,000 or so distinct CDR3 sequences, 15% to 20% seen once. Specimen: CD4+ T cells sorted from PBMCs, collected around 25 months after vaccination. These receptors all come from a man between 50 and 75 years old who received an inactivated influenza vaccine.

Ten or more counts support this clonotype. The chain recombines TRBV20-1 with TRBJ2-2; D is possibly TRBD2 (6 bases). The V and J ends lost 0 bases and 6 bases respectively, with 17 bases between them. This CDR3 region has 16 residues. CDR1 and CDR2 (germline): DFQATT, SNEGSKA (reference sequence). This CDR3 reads CSARDTRRGEAGELFF. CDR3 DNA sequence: TGCAGTGCTAGAGATACGAGGCGAGGGGAGGCCGGGGAGCTGTTTTTT.

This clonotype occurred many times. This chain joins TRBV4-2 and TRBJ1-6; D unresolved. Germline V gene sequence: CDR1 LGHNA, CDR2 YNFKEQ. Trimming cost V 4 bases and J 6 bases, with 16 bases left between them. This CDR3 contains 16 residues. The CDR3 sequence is CASSPEVKTGNSPLHF. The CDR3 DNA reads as TGTGCCAGCAGCCCCGAAGTGAAGACGGGTAATTCACCCCTCCACTTT.

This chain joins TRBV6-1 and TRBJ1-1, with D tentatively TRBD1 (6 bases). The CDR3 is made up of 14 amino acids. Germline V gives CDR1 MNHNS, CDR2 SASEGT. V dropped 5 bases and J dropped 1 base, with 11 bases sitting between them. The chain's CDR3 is CASSKATGNTEAFF. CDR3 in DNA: TGTGCCAGCAGTAAGGCGACAGGGAACACTGAAGCTTTCTTT.

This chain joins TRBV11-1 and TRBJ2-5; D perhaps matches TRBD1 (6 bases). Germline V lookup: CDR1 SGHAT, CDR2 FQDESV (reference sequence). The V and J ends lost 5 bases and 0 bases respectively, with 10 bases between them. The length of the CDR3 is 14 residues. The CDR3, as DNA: TGTGCCAGCAGCATACAGGGAAACCAAGAGACCCAGTACTTC. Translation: CASSIQGNQETQYF.

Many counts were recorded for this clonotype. The CDR3 spells CSVGTGSSYEQYF. CDR3 in DNA: TGCAGCGTCGGGACAGGTAGCTCCTACGAGCAGTACTTC. The chain carries TRBV29-1 and TRBJ2-7; 8 nucleotides align to TRBD1. The CDR3 covers 13 residues. V dropped 6 bases and J dropped 0; count of bases not matched to a gene: 4. CDR1 and CDR2 (germline): SQVTM, ANQGSEA.

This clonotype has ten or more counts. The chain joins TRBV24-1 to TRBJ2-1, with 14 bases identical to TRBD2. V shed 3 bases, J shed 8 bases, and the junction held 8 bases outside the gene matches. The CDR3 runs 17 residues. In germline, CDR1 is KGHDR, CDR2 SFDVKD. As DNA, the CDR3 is TGTGCCACCAGTGATGAGACTAGCGGGAGGGCCTTGGATGAGCAGTTCTTC. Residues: CATSDETSGRALDEQFF.

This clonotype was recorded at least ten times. The CDR3 loop is CASSQDLGFRNQPQHF. In DNA, the CDR3 is TGCGCCAGCAGCCAAGATCTAGGTTTTCGCAATCAGCCCCAGCATTTT. The V and J genes are TRBV4-1 and TRBJ1-5; D call uncertain. V dropped 0 bases and J dropped 2 bases, with 11 bases sitting between them. This CDR3 spans 16 amino acids. Germline V gene sequence: CDR1 MGHRA, CDR2 YSYEKL.

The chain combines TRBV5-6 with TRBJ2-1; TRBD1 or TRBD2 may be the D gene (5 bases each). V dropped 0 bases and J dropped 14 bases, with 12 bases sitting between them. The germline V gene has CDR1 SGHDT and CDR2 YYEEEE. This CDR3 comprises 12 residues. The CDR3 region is CASSLAGTGEFF. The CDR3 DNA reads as TGTGCCAGCAGCTTGGCCGGGACCGGTGAGTTCTTC.

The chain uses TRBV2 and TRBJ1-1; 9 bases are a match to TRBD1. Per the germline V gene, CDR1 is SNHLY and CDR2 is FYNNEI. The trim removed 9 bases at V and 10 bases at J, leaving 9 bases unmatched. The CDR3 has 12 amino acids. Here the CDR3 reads CARLTTGGGAFF. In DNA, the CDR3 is TGTGCCAGACTGACGACAGGGGGGGGAGCTTTCTTT.

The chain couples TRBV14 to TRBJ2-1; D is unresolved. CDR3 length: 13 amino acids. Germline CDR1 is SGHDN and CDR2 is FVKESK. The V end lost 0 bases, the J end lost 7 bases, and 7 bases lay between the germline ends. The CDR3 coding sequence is TGTGCCAGCAGCCAAGAGATCGGGAATGAGCAGTTCTTC. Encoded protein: CASSQEIGNEQFF.

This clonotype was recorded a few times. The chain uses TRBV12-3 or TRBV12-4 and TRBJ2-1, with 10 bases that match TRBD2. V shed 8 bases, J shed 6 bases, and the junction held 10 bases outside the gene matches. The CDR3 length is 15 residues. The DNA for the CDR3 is TGTGCCAGCGGACCTCCTAGCGGGGGTCCCAATGAGCAGTTCTTC. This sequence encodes CASGPPSGGPNEQFF.

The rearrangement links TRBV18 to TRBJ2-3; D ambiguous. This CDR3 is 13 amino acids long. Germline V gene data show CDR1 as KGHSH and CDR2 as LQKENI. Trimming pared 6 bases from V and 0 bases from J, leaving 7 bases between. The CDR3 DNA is TGTGCCAGCTCCATGACTAGCACAGATACGCAGTATTTT. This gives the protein CASSMTSTDTQYF. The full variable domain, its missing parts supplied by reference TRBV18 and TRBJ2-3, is NAGVMQNPRHLVRRRGQEARLRCSPMKGHSHVYWYRQLPEEGLKFMVYLQKENIIDESGMPKERFSAEFPKEGPSILRIQQVVRGDSAAYFCASSMTSTDTQYFGPGTRLTVL.

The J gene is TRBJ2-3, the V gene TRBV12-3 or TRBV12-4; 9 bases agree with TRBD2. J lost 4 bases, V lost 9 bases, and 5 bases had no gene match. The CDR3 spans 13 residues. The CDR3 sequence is CASRTSVADTQYF. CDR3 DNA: TGTGCCAGTCGGACTAGCGTCGCAGATACGCAGTATTTT.

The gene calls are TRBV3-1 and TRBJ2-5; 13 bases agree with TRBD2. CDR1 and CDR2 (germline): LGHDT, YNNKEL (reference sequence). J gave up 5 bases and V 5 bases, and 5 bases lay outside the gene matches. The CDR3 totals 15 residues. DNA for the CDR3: TGTGCCAGCAGCTCGACTAGCGGGAGGATGGAGACCCAGTACTTC. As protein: CASSSTSGRMETQYF.

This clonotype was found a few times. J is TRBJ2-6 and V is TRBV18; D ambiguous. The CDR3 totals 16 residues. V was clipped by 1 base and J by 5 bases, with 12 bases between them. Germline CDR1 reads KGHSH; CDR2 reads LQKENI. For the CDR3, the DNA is TGTGCCAGCTCACCACTAACCAGCCTAAGGGCCAACGTCCTGACTTTC. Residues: CASSPLTSLRANVLTF.

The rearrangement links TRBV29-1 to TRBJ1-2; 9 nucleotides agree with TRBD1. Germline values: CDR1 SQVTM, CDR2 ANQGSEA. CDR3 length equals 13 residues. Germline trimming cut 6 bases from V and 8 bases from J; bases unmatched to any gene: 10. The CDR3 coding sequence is TGCAGCGTGTCCGGACAGGGGTTCTACGGCTACACCTTC. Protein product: CSVSGQGFYGYTF.

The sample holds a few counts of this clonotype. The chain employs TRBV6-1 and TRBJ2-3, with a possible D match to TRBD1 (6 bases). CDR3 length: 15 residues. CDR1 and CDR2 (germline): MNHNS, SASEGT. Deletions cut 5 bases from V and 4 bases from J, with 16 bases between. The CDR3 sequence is CASSPSGTRADTQYF. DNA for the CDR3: TGTGCCAGCAGTCCTAGTGGGACACGCGCAGATACGCAGTATTTT.

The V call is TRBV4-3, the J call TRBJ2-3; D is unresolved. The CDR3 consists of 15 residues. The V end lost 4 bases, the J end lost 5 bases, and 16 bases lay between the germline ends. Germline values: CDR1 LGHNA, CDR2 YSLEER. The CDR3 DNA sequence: TGCGCCAGCAGCCTCAGCGCCGTAAGGGTAGATACGCAGTATTTT. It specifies CASSLSAVRVDTQYF.

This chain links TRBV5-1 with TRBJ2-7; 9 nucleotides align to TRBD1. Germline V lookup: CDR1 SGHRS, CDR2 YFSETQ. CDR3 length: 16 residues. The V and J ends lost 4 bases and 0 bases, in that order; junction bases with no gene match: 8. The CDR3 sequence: CASSLGQGTTSYEQYF. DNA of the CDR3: TGCGCCAGCAGCCTGGGACAGGGCACGACCTCCTACGAGCAGTACTTC.

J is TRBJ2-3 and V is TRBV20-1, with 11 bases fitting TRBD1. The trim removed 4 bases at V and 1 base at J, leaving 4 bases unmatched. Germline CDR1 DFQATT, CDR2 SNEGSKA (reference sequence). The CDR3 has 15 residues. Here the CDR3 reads CSATRTGGGTDTQYF. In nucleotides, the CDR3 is TGCAGTGCTACGAGGACAGGGGGCGGCACAGATACGCAGTATTTT.

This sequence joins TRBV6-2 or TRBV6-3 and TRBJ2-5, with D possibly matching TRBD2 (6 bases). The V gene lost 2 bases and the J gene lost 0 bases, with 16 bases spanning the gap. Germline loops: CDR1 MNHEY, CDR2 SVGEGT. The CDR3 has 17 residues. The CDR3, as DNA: TGTGCCAGCAGTTACGGAGGGGCAGGGCTGTACCAAGAGACCCAGTACTTC. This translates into CASSYGGAGLYQETQYF.

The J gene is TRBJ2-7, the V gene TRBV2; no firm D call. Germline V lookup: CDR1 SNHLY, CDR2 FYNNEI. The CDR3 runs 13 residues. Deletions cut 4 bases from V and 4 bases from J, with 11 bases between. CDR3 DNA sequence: TGTGCCAGCAGTGTAGAGAAGAATTACGAGCAGTACTTC. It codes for CASSVEKNYEQYF.

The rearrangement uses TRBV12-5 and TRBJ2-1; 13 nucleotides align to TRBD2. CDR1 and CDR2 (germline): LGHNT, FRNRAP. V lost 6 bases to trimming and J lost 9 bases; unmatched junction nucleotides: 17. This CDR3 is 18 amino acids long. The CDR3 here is CASGPTHRLAGGISEQFF. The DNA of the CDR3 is TGTGCTAGTGGCCCGACTCACCGACTAGCGGGGGGTATAAGTGAGCAGTTCTTC.

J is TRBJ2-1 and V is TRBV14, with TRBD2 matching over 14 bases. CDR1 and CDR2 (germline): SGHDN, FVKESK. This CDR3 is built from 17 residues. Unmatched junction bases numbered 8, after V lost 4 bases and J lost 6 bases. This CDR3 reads CASSRRLAGGPGNEQFF. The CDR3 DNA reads TGTGCCAGCAGCCGCCGACTAGCGGGGGGGCCGGGCAATGAGCAGTTCTTC.

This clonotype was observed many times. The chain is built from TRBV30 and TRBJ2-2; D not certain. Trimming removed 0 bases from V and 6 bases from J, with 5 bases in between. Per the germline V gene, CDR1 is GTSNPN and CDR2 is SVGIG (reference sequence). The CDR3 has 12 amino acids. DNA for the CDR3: TGTGCCTGGAGTGTGGACGCCGGGGAGCTGTTTTTT. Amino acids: CAWSVDAGELFF.

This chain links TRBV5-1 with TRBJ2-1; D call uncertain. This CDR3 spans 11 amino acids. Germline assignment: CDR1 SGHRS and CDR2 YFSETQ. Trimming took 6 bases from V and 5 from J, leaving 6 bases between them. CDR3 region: CASMGDNEQFF. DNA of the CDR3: TGCGCCAGCATGGGCGACAATGAGCAGTTCTTC.

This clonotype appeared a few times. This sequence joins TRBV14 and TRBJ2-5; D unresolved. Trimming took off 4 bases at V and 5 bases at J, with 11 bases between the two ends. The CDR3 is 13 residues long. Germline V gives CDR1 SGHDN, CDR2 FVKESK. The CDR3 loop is CASSLRPGETQYF. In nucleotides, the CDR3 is TGTGCCAGCAGCCTACGACCCGGGGAGACCCAGTACTTC. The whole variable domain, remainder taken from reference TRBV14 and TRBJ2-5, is EAGVTQFPSHSVIEKGQTVTLRCDPISGHDNLYWYRRVMGKEIKFLLHFVKESKQDESGMPNNRFLAERTGGTYSTLKVQPAELEDSGVYFCASSLRPGETQYFGPGTRLLVL.

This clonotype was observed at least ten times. The CDR3 bases are TGTGCCAGCAGCCACAGGGGAACGAATGAGCAGTTCTTC. It is translated as CASSHRGTNEQFF. The rearrangement joins TRBV6-5 to TRBJ2-1; TRBD1 matches at 7 bases. V lost 6 bases, J lost 7 bases, and 6 bases stayed unmatched. Germline V gene sequence: CDR1 MNHEY, CDR2 SVGAGI. This CDR3 has 13 amino acids.

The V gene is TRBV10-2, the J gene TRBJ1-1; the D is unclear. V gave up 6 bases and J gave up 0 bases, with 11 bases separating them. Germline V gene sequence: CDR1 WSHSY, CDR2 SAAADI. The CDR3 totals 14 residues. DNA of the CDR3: TGCGCCAGCAGCGCCAGAAACCTGAACACTGAAGCTTTCTTT. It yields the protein CASSARNLNTEAFF.

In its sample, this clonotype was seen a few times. Here the CDR3 DNA reads TGTGCCAGCAGGAATACAGGAGGGATTTACAATGAGCAGTTCTTC. This translates into CASRNTGGIYNEQFF. The chain has TRBV6-1 and TRBJ2-1, with D possibly being TRBD2 (6 bases). Germline CDR1 is MNHNS and CDR2 is SASEGT. This CDR3 region has 15 residues. V was trimmed by 6 bases and J by 4 bases, leaving 16 bases between them.

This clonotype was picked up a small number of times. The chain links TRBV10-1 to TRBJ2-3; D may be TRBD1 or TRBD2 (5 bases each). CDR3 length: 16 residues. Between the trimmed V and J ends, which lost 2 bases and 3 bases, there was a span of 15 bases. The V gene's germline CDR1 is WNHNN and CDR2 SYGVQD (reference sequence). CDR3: CASSEEGTMNTDTQYF. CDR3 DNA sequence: TGCGCCAGCAGTGAGGAAGGGACGATGAATACAGATACGCAGTATTTT.

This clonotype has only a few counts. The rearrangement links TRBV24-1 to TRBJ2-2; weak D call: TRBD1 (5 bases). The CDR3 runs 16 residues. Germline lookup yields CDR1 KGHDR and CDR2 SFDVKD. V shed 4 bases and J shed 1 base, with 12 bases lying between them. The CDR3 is CATSDPRQGNTGELFF. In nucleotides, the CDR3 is TGTGCCACCAGTGACCCCCGGCAGGGGAACACCGGGGAGCTGTTTTTT.